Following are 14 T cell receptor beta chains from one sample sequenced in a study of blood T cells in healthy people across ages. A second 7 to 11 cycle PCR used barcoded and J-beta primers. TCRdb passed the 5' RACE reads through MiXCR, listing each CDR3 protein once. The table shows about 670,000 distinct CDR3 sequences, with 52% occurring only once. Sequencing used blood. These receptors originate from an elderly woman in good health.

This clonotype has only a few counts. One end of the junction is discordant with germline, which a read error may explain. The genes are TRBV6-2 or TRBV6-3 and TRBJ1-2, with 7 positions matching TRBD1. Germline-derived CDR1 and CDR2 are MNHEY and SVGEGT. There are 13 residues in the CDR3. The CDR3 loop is CASSPQTGSGHTF. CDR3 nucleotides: TGTGCCAGCAGTCCCCAGACAGGGTCTGGCCACACCTTC.

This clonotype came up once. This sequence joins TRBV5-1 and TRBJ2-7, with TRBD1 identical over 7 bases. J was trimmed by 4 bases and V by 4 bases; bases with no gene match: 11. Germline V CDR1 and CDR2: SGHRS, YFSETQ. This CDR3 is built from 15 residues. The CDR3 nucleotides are TGCGCCAGCAGCCTGGGGACAGCGGCTGATTACGAGCAGTACTTC. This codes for CASSLGTAADYEQYF.

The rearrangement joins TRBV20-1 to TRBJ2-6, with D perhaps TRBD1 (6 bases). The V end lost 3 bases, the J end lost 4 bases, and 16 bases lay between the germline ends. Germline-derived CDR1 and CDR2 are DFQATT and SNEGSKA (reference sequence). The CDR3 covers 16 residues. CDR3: CSARAWGHSGANVLTF. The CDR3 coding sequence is TGCAGTGCTAGGGCTTGGGGGCATTCGGGGGCCAACGTCCTGACTTTC.

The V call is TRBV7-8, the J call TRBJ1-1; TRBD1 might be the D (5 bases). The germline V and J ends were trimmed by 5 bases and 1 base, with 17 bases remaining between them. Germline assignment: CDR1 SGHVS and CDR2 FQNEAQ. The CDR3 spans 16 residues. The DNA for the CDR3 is TGTGCCAGCAGCCGCCGGGACCCCGGACGGAACACTGAAGCTTTCTTT. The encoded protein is CASSRRDPGRNTEAFF.

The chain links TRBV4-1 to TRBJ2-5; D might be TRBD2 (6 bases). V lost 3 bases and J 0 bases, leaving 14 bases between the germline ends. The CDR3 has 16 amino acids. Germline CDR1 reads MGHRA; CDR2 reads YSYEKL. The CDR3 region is CASSHGRTGDQETQYF. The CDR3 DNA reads TGCGCCAGCAGCCACGGGAGAACGGGGGACCAAGAGACCCAGTACTTC.

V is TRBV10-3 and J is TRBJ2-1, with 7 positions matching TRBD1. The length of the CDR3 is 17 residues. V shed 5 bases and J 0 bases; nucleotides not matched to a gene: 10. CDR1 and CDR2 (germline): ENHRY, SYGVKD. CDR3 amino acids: CAISITGASSSYNEQFF. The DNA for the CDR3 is TGTGCCATCAGTATTACAGGGGCTAGCAGCTCCTACAATGAGCAGTTCTTC.

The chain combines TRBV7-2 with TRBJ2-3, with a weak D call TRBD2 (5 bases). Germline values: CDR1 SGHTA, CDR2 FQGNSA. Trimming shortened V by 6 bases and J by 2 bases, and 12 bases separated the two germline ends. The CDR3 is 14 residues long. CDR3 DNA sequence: TGTGCCAGCAGATACACTAGTTCCACAGATACGCAGTATTTT. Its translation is CASRYTSSTDTQYF.

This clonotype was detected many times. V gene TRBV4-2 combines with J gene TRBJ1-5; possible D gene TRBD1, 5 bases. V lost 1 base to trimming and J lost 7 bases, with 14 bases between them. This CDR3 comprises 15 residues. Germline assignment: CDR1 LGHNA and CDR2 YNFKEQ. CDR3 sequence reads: CASSQGPGDEQPQHF. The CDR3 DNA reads TGTGCCAGCAGCCAAGGTCCGGGGGACGAGCAGCCCCAGCATTTT.

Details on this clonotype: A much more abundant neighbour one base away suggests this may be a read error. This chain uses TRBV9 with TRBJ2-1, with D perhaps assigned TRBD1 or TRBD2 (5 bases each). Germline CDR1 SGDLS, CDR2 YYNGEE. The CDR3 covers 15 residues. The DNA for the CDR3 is TGTGCCAGCAGCGCTACGGGACCCTCTTACAAGGAGCAGTTCTTC. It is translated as CASSATGPSYKEQFF. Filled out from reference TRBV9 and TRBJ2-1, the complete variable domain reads DSGVTQTPKHLITATGQRVTLRCSPRSGDLSVYWYQQSLDQGLQFLIQYYNGEERAKGNILERFSAQQFPDLHSELNLSSLELGDSALYFCASSATGPSYKEQFFGPGTRLTVL.

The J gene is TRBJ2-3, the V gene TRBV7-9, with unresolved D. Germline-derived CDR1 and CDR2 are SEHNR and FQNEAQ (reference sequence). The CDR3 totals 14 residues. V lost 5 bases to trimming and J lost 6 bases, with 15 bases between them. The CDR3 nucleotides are TGTGCCAGCAGCCCCCCGGACGGTTTTGATACGCAGTATTTT. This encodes CASSPPDGFDTQYF.

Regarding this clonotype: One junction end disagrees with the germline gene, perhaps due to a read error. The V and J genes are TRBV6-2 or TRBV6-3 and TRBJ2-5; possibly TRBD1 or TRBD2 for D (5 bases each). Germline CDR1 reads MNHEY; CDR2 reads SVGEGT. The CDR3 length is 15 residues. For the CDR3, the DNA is TGTGCCAGCACCAAACGGGAACAGGTCTTAGAGGCCCAGTACTTC. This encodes CASTKREQVLEAQYF.

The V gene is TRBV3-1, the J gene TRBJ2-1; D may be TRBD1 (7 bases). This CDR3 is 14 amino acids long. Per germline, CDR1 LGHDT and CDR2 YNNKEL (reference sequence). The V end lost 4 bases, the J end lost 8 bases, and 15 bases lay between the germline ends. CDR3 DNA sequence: TGTGCCAGCAGCCGGAGGGGGCTTGGCGATGAGCAGTTCTTC. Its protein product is CASSRRGLGDEQFF.

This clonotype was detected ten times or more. This CDR3 is CASSLGTATNEKLFF. The CDR3 nucleotides are TGTGCCAGCAGCTTGGGGACTGCAACTAATGAAAAACTGTTTTTT. The genes are TRBV5-5 and TRBJ1-4, with D unresolved. Germline V gives CDR1 SGHKS, CDR2 YYEKEE (reference sequence). The V end was cut by 0 bases, the J end by 0 bases, with 6 bases between. The CDR3 spans 15 residues.

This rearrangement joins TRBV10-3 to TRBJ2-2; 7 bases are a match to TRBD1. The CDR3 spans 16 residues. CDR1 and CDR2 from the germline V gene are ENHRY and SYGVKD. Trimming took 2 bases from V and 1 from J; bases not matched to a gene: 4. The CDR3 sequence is CAISEEGTENTGELFF. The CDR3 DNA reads TGTGCCATCAGTGAGGAGGGGACAGAGAACACCGGGGAGCTGTTTTTT.